This entry lists 23 T cell receptor beta chains sequenced from one sample in a study of T cells in Graves' hyperthyroidism and ophthalmopathy. There were TCR beta CDR3 regions amplified from RNA transcripts. Initially, a first-round RT-PCR of the TCR CDR3 employed the HTBI primer set. Each CDR3 protein is one row after TCRdb ran MiXCR on the multiplex PCR reads. The sample records around 620,000 distinct CDR3 sequences, roughly 16% being singletons. Material: blood. Source of these receptors: a woman in her thirties with Graves' hyperthyroidism.

This clonotype came up a few times. DNA for the CDR3: TGTGCCAGCAGGACACAGGGGGGGGGCAATCAGCCCCAGCATTTT. This encodes CASRTQGGGNQPQHF. The chain carries TRBV6-1 and TRBJ1-5, with TRBD1 matching over 8 bases. The CDR3 loop spans 15 amino acids. V dropped 6 bases and J dropped 2; count of bases not matched to a gene: 6. CDR1 is MNHNS and CDR2 is SASEGT in the germline V gene.

The table lists this clonotype with many counts. The J gene is TRBJ1-1, the V gene TRBV12-3 or TRBV12-4; TRBD1 agrees at 8 bases. Trimming cost V 3 bases and J 1 base; bases outside gene matches: 7. The CDR3 is 16 residues long. DNA of the CDR3: TGTGCCAGCAGTTTTGCAGGGGGCAGGGGGAACACTGAAGCTTTCTTT. It translates to CASSFAGGRGNTEAFF.

This clonotype was picked up many times. CDR3 loop: CASSPSGGETQYF. The CDR3 coding sequence is TGTGCCAGCAGCCCCTCCGGTGGGGAGACCCAGTACTTC. The genes are TRBV18 and TRBJ2-5; D remains unclear. Trimming took 8 bases from V and 5 from J, leaving 15 bases between them. This CDR3 is built from 13 residues. In germline, CDR1 is KGHSH, CDR2 LQKENI.

This clonotype was counted many times. V and J are TRBV7-2 and TRBJ2-1; tentative D call: TRBD2 (6 bases). The CDR3 extends over 13 amino acids. The V gene lost 2 bases and the J gene lost 6 bases, with 8 bases spanning the gap. The germline gives CDR1 SGHTA, CDR2 FQGNSA. CDR3 region: CASSLYSGNEQFF. In DNA form, the CDR3 reads TGTGCCAGCAGCTTATATAGCGGCAATGAGCAGTTCTTC.

This clonotype was seen a single time. J is TRBJ1-2 and V is TRBV28; TRBD1 is a possible D gene (5 bases). Germline assignment: CDR1 MDHEN and CDR2 SYDVKM. V was cut by 10 bases and J by 3 bases, with 15 bases left in between. CDR3 length equals 13 residues. In DNA form, the CDR3 reads TGTGCCACCGGTGGGGGAGCTGACTATGGCTACACCTTC. Encoded protein: CATGGGADYGYTF.

This clonotype showed up many times. The chain uses TRBV20-1 and TRBJ1-2; 7 positions match TRBD1. V lost 0 bases, J lost 4 bases, and 5 bases stayed unmatched. The CDR3 contains 14 residues. The V gene's germline CDR1 is DFQATT and CDR2 SNEGSKA (reference sequence). The CDR3 DNA is TGCAGTGCTAGAGATGACAGGGTGACCTATGGCTACACCTTC. Protein: CSARDDRVTYGYTF.

This clonotype was picked up many times. The chain employs TRBV20-1 and TRBJ2-1; 7 nucleotides match TRBD2. CDR1 DFQATT and CDR2 SNEGSKA come from the germline V gene (reference sequence). The CDR3 totals 16 residues. V lost 1 base, J lost 2 bases, and 8 bases stayed unmatched. CDR3 nucleotide sequence: TGCAGTGCTAGAGGGACTAGAAGGAGGACCTACAATGAGCAGTTCTTC. Its translation is CSARGTRRRTYNEQFF.

This clonotype occurred many times. The chain couples TRBV6-1 to TRBJ1-3; tentatively, D is TRBD1 (5 bases). The germline gives CDR1 MNHNS, CDR2 SASEGT. Trimming cost V 5 bases and J 0 bases, with 17 bases left between them. There are 17 residues in the CDR3. The DNA for the CDR3 is TGTGCCAGCAGTTACGGAACGGGACCGCTCTCTGGAAACACCATATATTTT. This gives the protein CASSYGTGPLSGNTIYF.

The V and J genes are TRBV28 and TRBJ1-2; no definite D call. The CDR3 sequence is 15 residues long. Germline CDR1 is MDHEN and CDR2 is SYDVKM. V was shortened by 2 bases and J by 2 bases, with 12 bases between the two germline ends. Here the CDR3 DNA reads TGTGCCAGCAGTTTACCCCTTGGACGGAACTATGGCTACACCTTC. Translation: CASSLPLGRNYGYTF.

J is TRBJ1-1 and V is TRBV6-1; D ambiguous. Germline loops: CDR1 MNHNS, CDR2 SASEGT. CDR3 length equals 15 residues. V dropped 5 bases and J dropped 3 bases, with 16 bases sitting between them. The CDR3 DNA follows: TGTGCCAGCAGTAAGGGCCGCCAACCCTACACTGAAGCTTTCTTT. Amino acids: CASSKGRQPYTEAFF.

The chain links TRBV11-2 to TRBJ2-1; 9 nucleotides match TRBD2. The CDR3 spans 15 residues. The V and J ends lost 5 bases and 4 bases, in that order; junction bases with no gene match: 6. From germline, CDR1 is SGHAT and CDR2 FQNNGV. The CDR3 here is CASSPPSGTYNEQFF. CDR3 DNA sequence: TGTGCCAGCAGCCCCCCTAGCGGGACTTACAATGAGCAGTTCTTC.

In this sample, this clonotype turned up many times. The chain links TRBV28 to TRBJ2-1; 10 nucleotides align to TRBD2. The CDR3 length is 16 residues. Germline values: CDR1 MDHEN, CDR2 SYDVKM. J lost 7 bases, V lost 4 bases, and 10 bases had no gene match. The CDR3 loop reads CASSYPLAGDRNEQFF. The CDR3 DNA follows: TGTGCCAGCAGTTACCCCCTAGCGGGAGACAGGAATGAGCAGTTCTTC.

This chain joins TRBV30 and TRBJ1-1; 8 bases map to TRBD1. The V segment lost 5 bases and the J segment 7 bases; nucleotides outside the gene matches: 15. The CDR3 totals 15 residues. The germline gives CDR1 GTSNPN, CDR2 SVGIG (reference sequence). CDR3 in DNA: TGTGCCTGGGATCCGGGACAGGTTACGTCCATTGAAGCTTTCTTT. Its protein product is CAWDPGQVTSIEAFF.

This clonotype was observed a handful of times. CDR3 sequence (DNA): TGTGCCAGCAGCTTAGCCAGCCCCGAGGCTTTCTTT. This sequence encodes CASSLASPEAFF. The V gene is TRBV11-2, the J gene TRBJ1-1; D call uncertain. The V end was cut by 1 base, the J end by 11 bases, with 11 bases between. The CDR3 is 12 residues long. Germline loops: CDR1 SGHAT, CDR2 FQNNGV.

In this sample, this clonotype turned up a few times. The chain recombines TRBV15 with TRBJ2-1; D is uncertain. The CDR3 covers 16 residues. The germline CDR1 and CDR2 sequences are LNHNV and YYDKDF (reference sequence). Trimming shortened V by 3 bases and J by 8 bases, and 20 bases separated the two germline ends. The CDR3 nucleotides read TGTGCCACCAGCAGGCACCTGCCCCCCACCGGTCATGAGCAGTTCTTC. It encodes CATSRHLPPTGHEQFF.

This clonotype has a count of ten or more. The V and J genes are TRBV20-1 and TRBJ1-1; D ambiguous. Germline V gives CDR1 DFQATT, CDR2 SNEGSKA (reference sequence). V was pared by 3 bases and J by 6 bases, with 14 bases between. The CDR3 spans 13 residues. CDR3 residues: CSASPEVAAEAFF. The DNA of the CDR3 is TGCAGTGCTAGTCCGGAGGTGGCGGCTGAAGCTTTCTTT.

The rearrangement links TRBV3-1 to TRBJ2-1; 7 nucleotides align to TRBD1. The CDR3 consists of 16 residues. V was pared by 3 bases and J by 5 bases, with 10 bases of the junction left unmatched. Germline CDR1 and CDR2: LGHDT and YNNKEL (reference sequence). The DNA for the CDR3 is TGTGCCAGCAGCCACCCCCCTCCAGGGGGTAACAATGAGCAGTTCTTC. Protein sequence: CASSHPPPGGNNEQFF.

The gene calls are TRBV19 and TRBJ1-3; D is ambiguous. Between the trimmed V and J ends, which lost 3 bases and 1 base, there was a span of 7 bases. This CDR3 spans 14 amino acids. The germline V gene has CDR1 LNHDA and CDR2 SQIVND (reference sequence). CDR3: CASSMIVSGNTIYF. The CDR3 DNA sequence: TGTGCCAGTAGTATGATCGTTTCTGGAAACACCATATATTTT.

The chain links TRBV7-2 to TRBJ2-1; no reliable D call. Trimming shortened V by 3 bases and J by 8 bases, and 5 bases separated the two germline ends. In germline, CDR1 is SGHTA, CDR2 FQGNSA. This CDR3 is 11 amino acids long. CDR3 amino acids: CASSFSYEQFF. DNA for the CDR3: TGTGCCAGCAGCTTTTCCTATGAGCAGTTCTTC.

The genes are TRBV20-1 and TRBJ2-7; 7 nucleotides align to TRBD2. CDR3 size: 14 residues. Trimming took 6 bases from V and 9 from J; bases not matched to a gene: 17. Germline-derived CDR1 and CDR2 are DFQATT and SNEGSKA (reference sequence). This CDR3 reads CSAPREFKRGGQYF. The DNA of the CDR3 is TGCAGTGCACCGCGGGAGTTTAAAAGAGGCGGGCAGTACTTC.

This clonotype was seen at least ten times. This sequence joins TRBV20-1 and TRBJ1-1; D is unclear. Germline V gene data show CDR1 as DFQATT and CDR2 as SNEGSKA (reference sequence). This CDR3 is built from 11 residues. CDR3 DNA sequence: TGCGGCGGTGACCCGGGCACTGAAGCTTTCTTT. Encoded protein: CGGDPGTEAFF.

The table lists this clonotype with many counts. The chain recombines TRBV11-1 with TRBJ2-1; D call uncertain. V gave up 5 bases and J gave up 5 bases, with 4 bases separating them. The CDR3 length is 11 residues. Germline values: CDR1 SGHAT, CDR2 FQDESV (reference sequence). The CDR3 here is CASSQDNEQFF. The CDR3 coding sequence is TGTGCCAGCAGCCAAGACAATGAGCAGTTCTTC.

A few counts support this clonotype. V is TRBV3-2 and J is TRBJ2-7. TRBV3-2 corresponds to a pseudogene. The CDR3 totals 15 residues. CDR3 protein: CASSQDSCGSYEQYF. DNA for the CDR3: TGTGCCAGCAGCCAAGATAGCTGCGGCTCCTACGAGCAGTACTTC.